This T cell receptor (beta chain) was documented in a study of blood T cell repertoires in COVID-19 (TCRdb year 2020). In the study overall: Samples covering the acute and convalescent phases of COVID-19 were provided by collaborators in the United States, Italy and Spain. The material from the prospective study consisted of cDNA or gDNA derived from T cells, B-cell-depleted T cells, or PBMCs. Sample metadata almost always included a de-identified subject ID, COVID-19 status, age in years and sex. HLA class I and class II types, where available, came from metadata supplied by the sample provider rather than from assay-based typing. Samples came from the ongoing ImmuneRACE study (first 160 participants) plus 1,254 subjects from 6 global collaborators. The dataset comprised deeply sampled blood TCRbeta repertoires from subjects exposed to, actively infected with, or recovered from COVID-19. A freely available public database, intended as a resource for researchers studying the immune response to SARS-CoV-2, is where the repertoires were released. On the study overall, not on this receptor specifically: How much clinical and demographic metadata was included differed by source and by participant, and the metadata was provided uncurated.

From its cysteine to its phenylalanine, the CDR3 spans 12 amino acids. Here the CDR3 DNA is all that survives: 36 bases in frame from base 1. At the junction V is shortened by 4 bases and J by 0 bases, with 4 bases in between. TCRbeta CDR3 regions were amplified from genomic DNA using the immunoSEQ Assay, a bias-controlled multiplex PCR. On the authors' methods: The number of nucleated cells in each sample was estimated by amplification of reference gene primers within the assay. To quantify the absolute abundance of each unique TCRbeta CDR3 rearrangement, sequence reads were collapsed and filtered. Productive Simpson clonality was computed per sample as the square root of Simpson's diversity index over productive rearrangements. The immuneACCESS repertoire file appears here via TCRdb, limited to in-frame rearrangements. These files lack a portion of the clones; in checked studies, under half of the deficit traces to unresolved V genes, and the cause of the others is not known. V and J calls plus clone size are reproduced from that table; the DNA served to infer D and trimming. Here the sample has 40,000 or so clones; around 90% occur a single time. The top ten clones comprise around a quarter of the sample.

Comments on this clone: Its antigen specificity is not known. Nothing much larger sits one base from this clone, and base qualities are not available.

The collaborating institutions used their own protocols to collect whole blood in K2EDTA tubes. For TCRbeta analysis, collaborators shipped samples in one of three forms: frozen whole blood, isolated PBMCs, or DNA extracted from either of those sample types. Specimen: peripheral blood. The rearrangement combines TRBV12-3 or TRBV12-4 with TRBJ2-7; confidence is insufficient to name the D gene. The receptor comes from a man in his 60s with active or convalescent COVID-19. The CDR3 region has the sequence CASSSSSYEQYF. The DNA sequence is given as TGTGCCAGCAGTTCCAGCTCCTACGAGCAGTACTTC.